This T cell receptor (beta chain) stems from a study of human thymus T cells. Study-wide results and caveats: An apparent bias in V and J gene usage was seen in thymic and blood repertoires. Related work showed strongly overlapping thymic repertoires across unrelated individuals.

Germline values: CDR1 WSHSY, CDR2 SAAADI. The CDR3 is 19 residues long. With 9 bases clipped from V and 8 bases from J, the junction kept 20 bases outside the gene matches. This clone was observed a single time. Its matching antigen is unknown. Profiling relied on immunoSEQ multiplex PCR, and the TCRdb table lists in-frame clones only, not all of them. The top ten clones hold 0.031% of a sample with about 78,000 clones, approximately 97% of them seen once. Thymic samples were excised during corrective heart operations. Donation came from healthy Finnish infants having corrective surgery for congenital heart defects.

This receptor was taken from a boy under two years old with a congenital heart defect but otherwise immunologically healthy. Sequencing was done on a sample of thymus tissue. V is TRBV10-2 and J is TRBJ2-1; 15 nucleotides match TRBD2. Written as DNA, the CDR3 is TGCGCCAGTAGGACTACCGGGACTAGCGGGAGGCCCCCAATCCATGAGCAGTTCTTC. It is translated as CASRTTGTSGRPPIHEQFF.